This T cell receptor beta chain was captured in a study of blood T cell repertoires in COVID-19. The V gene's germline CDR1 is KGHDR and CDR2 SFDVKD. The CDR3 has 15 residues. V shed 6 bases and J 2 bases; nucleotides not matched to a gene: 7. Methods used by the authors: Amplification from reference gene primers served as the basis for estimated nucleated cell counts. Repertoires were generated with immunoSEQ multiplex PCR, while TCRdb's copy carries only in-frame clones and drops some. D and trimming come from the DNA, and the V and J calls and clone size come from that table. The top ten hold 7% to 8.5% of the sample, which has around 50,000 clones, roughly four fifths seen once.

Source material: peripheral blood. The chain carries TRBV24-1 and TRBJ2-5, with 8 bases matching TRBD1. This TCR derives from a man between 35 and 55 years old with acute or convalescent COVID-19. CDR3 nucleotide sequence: TGTGCCACCAGTCTTGGGACAGGCCATCAAGAGACCCAGTACTTC. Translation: CATSLGTGHQETQYF.